One TCR beta chain is described in this entry. Antigen: not known. Making use of molecular barcodes, quantitative 5'-RACE generated TCR beta libraries. MiXCR, applied by TCRdb to the 5' RACE reads, yields one record per CDR3 protein. The profile covers fewer than 550,000 distinct CDR3 sequences, with roughly 5% appearing a single time and roughly 3.3% taken by the ten largest. The data stem from a study of CD8 T cells in ankylosing spondylitis. Study conclusions and caveats: Disease-linked clones reportedly concentrated significantly in matched ankylosing spondylitis synovial fluid. There was a TCR beta motif, made of several highly homologous variants, that appeared characteristic of ankylosing spondylitis blood.

Trimming took 4 bases from V and 13 from J; bases not matched to a gene: 11. This CDR3 has 14 amino acids. The germline V gene has CDR1 MDHEN and CDR2 SYDVKM. The chain combines TRBV28 with TRBJ2-1, with TRBD1 matching over 9 bases. The receptor was derived from a male donor with ankylosing spondylitis. Sequenced sample: blood, either unsorted or a sorted T cell fraction (not recorded which). CDR3 residues: CASSYIRDRARQFF. CDR3 nucleotide sequence: TGTGCCAGCAGTTACATCCGGGACAGGGCAAGACAGTTCTTC. Supplemented by reference TRBV28 and TRBJ2-1, the full variable domain reads DVKVTQSSRYLVKRTGEKVFLECVQDMDHENMFWYRQDPGLGLRLIYFSYDVKMKEKGDIPEGYSVSREKKERFSLILESASTNQTSMYLCASSYIRDRARQFFGPGTRLTVL.